Below, 4 T cell receptor beta chains from the same sample are listed, as sequenced in a study of blood T cell repertoires in COVID-19. Measured with immunoSEQ multiplex PCR; TCRdb has only the in-frame clones, and not every one. The repertoire holds some 180,000 clones, with 80% as singletons. Sequencing input: peripheral blood. The receptors originated from a man between 60 and 75 years old with acute or convalescent COVID-19.

The rearrangement links TRBV7-2 to TRBJ2-1, with D possibly TRBD2 on 5 matching bases. CDR1 is SGHTA and CDR2 is FQGNSA in the germline V gene. The V gene lost 5 bases and the J gene lost 4 bases, with 21 bases spanning the gap. The CDR3 totals 17 residues. CDR3 in amino acids: CASSHPRGDPFYNEQFF. Written as DNA, the CDR3 is TGTGCCAGCAGCCACCCTCGGGGAGACCCCTTTTACAATGAGCAGTTCTTC.

The rearrangement links TRBV5-3 to TRBJ1-3; the match to TRBD1 covers 8 bases. TRBV5-3 has ORF status, its function being uncertain. CDR3 length: 17 residues. V shed 4 bases, J shed 1 base, and the junction held 10 bases outside the gene matches. DNA of the CDR3: TGTGCCAGAAGCCACTGGGGACAGGCGAAATCTGGAAACACCATATATTTT. This sequence encodes CARSHWGQAKSGNTIYF.

V and J are TRBV30 and TRBJ2-1; 12 nucleotides line up with TRBD2. Germline CDR1 is GTSNPN and CDR2 is SVGIG (reference sequence). The CDR3 has 18 amino acids. V shed 2 bases, J shed 1 base, and the junction held 9 bases outside the gene matches. CDR3 loop: CAWSPIGLAGMSYNEQFF. CDR3 sequence (DNA): TGTGCCTGGAGTCCGATTGGACTAGCGGGAATGTCCTACAATGAGCAGTTCTTC. The variable domain in full, completed from reference TRBV30 and TRBJ2-1, reads SQTIHQWPATLVQPVGSPLSLECTVEGTSNPNLYWYRQAAGRGLQLLFYSVGIGQISSEVPQNLSASRPQDRQFILSSKKLLLSDSGFYLCAWSPIGLAGMSYNEQFFGPGTRLTVL.

CDR3 sequence: CASSEMGLSNQPQHF. The CDR3 region has the DNA TGTGCCAGCAGTGAGATGGGCCTTAGCAATCAGCCCCAGCATTTT. The V call is TRBV2, the J call TRBJ1-5; no clear D. V was pared by 3 bases and J by 0 bases, with 9 bases between. This CDR3 spans 15 amino acids. Germline CDR1 reads SNHLY; CDR2 reads FYNNEI.